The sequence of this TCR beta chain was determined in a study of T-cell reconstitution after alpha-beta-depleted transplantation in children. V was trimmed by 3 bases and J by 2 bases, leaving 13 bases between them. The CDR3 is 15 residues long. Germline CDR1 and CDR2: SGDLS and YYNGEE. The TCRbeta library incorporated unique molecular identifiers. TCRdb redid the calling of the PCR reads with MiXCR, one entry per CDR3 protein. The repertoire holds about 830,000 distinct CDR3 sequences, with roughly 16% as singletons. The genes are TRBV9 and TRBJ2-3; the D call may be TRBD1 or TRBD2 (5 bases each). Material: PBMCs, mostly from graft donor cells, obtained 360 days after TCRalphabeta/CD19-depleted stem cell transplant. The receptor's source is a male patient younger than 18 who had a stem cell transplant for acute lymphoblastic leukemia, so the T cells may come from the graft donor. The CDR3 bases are TGTGCCAGCAGCGCCATAGAGGGGCACACAGATACGCAGTATTTT. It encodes CASSAIEGHTDTQYF.